This T cell receptor (beta chain) was profiled in a study of blood T cell repertoires in COVID-19. Study background: From T cells, B-cell-depleted T cells, or PBMCs came the material, which was cDNA or gDNA.

TCRdb keeps only in-frame clones here, not all; method: immunoSEQ multiplex PCR. Here the sample spans tens of thousands of clones, approximately 80% being singletons. The V end lost 2 bases, the J end lost 7 bases, and 9 bases lay between the germline ends. This CDR3 spans 13 amino acids. Per germline, CDR1 SGHAT and CDR2 FQNNGV. This receptor was taken from a man aged 55 to 70 with acute or convalescent COVID-19. The gene calls are TRBV11-2 and TRBJ2-1; D ambiguous. Material for sequencing was peripheral blood. CDR3 nucleotides: TGTGCCAGCAGCTTAAATGCCAGGAATGAGCAGTTCTTC. Translated: CASSLNARNEQFF. Looking up the rest from reference TRBV11-2 and TRBJ2-1 gives the full variable domain: EAGVAQSPRYKIIEKRQSVAFWCNPISGHATLYWYQQILGQGPKLLIQFQNNGVVDDSQLPKDRFSAERLKGVDSTLKIQPAKLEDSAVYLCASSLNARNEQFFGPGTRLTVL.